This T cell receptor (beta chain) was retrieved from a study of cytomegalovirus exposure and HLA in healthy donors. The CDR3 spans 11 residues. V was trimmed by 3 bases and J by 8 bases, leaving 10 bases between them. Germline CDR1 reads DFQATT; CDR2 reads SNEGSKA (reference sequence). Broader study findings: Many donors shared some public TCRs, even though most TCR sequences were rare.

The PCR ran on 60 Vbeta and 13 Jbeta primers. Clones were sequenced by immunoSEQ multiplex PCR, and TCRdb holds only the in-frame ones, with some missing. The sample shows tens of thousands of clones, 70% of them seen only once. Likely unrecorded immune exposures existed in these nominally healthy donors. On this clone itself: Its antigen is still unknown.

The source is a woman aged 50 to 60 in good health and CMV-seropositive. The chain joins TRBV20-1 to TRBJ1-2, with D uncertain. Input material: PBMCs. CDR3 nucleotides: TGCAGTGCTAGCCGGGGTGACGGCTACACCTTC. It translates to CSASRGDGYTF.